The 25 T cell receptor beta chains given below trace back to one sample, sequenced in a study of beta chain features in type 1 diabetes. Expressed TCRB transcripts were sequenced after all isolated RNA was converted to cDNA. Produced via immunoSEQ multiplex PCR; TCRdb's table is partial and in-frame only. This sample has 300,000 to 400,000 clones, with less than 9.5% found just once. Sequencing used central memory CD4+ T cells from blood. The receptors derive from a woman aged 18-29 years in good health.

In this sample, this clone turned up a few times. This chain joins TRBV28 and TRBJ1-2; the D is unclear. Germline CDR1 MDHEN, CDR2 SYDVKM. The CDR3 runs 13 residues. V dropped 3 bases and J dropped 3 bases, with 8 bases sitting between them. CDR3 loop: CASSFNRDYGYTF. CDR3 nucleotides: TGTGCCAGCAGTTTCAACCGGGACTATGGCTACACCTTC.

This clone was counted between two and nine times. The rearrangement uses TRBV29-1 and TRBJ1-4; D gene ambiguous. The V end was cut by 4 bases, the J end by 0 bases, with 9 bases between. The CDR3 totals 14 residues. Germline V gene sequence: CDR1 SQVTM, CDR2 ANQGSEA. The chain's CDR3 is CSVVGSSTNEKLFF. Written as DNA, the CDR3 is TGCAGCGTTGTCGGTTCTTCAACTAATGAAAAACTGTTTTTT.

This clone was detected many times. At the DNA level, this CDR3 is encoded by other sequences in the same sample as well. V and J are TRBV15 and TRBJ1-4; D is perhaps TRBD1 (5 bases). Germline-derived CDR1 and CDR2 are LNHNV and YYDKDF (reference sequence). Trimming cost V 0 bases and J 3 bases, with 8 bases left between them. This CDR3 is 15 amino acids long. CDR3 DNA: TGTGCCACCAGCAGAGAAGGGGCGGCTAATGAAAAACTGTTTTTT. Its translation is CATSREGAANEKLFF.

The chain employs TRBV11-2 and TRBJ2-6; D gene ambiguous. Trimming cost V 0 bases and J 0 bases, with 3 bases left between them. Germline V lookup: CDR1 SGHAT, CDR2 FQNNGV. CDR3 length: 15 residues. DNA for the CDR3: TGTGCCAGCAGCTTAGAACTCTCTGGGGCCAACGTCCTGACTTTC. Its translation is CASSLELSGANVLTF.

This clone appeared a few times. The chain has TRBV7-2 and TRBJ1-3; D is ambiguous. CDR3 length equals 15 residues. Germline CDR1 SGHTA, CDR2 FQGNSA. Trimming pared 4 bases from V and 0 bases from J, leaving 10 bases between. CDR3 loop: CASSSQMGSGNTIYF. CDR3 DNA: TGTGCCAGCAGCTCCCAAATGGGCTCTGGAAACACCATATATTTT.

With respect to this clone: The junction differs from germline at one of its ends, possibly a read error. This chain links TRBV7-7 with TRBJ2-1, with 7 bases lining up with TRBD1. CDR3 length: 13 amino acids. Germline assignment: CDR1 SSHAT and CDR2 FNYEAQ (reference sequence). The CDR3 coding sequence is TGTGCTAGCAGCTCGGACAGGCTCAATGAGCAGTTCTTC. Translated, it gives CASSSDRLNEQFF.

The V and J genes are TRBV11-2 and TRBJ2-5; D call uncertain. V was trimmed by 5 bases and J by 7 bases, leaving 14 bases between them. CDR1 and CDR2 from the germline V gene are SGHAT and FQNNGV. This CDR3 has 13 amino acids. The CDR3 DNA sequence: TGTGCCAGCAGCCTCTCGAGCCCGGGGACCCAGTACTTC. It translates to CASSLSSPGTQYF.

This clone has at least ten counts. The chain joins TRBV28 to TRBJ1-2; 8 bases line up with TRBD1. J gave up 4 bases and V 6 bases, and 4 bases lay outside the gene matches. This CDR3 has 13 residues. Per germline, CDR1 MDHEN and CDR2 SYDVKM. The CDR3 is CASRRTGFYGYTF. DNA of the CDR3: TGTGCCAGCAGGAGGACAGGGTTCTATGGCTACACCTTC.

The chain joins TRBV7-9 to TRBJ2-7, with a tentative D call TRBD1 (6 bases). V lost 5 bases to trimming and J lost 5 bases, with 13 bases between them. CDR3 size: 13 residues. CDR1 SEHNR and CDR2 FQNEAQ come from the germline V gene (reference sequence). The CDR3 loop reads CASSEIQGDEQYF. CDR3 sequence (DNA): TGTGCCAGCAGCGAAATACAGGGAGACGAGCAGTACTTC.

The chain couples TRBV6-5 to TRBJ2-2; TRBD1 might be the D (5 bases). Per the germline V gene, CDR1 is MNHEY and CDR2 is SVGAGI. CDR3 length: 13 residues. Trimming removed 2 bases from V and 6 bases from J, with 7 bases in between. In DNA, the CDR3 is TGTGCCAGCAGTTACCAGACAGCCGGGGAGCTGTTTTTT. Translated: CASSYQTAGELFF.

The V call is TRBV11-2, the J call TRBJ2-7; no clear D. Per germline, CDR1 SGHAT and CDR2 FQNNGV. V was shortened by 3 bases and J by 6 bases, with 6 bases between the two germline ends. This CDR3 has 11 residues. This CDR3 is CASSFGPEQYF. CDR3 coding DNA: TGTGCCAGCAGCTTTGGGCCCGAGCAGTACTTC.

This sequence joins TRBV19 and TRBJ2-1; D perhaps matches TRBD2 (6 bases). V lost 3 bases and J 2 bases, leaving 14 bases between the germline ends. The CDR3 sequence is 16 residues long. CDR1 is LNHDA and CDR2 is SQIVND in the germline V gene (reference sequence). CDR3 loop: CASSINRDSTYNEQFF. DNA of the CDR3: TGTGCCAGTAGTATTAACCGGGACTCAACCTACAATGAGCAGTTCTTC.

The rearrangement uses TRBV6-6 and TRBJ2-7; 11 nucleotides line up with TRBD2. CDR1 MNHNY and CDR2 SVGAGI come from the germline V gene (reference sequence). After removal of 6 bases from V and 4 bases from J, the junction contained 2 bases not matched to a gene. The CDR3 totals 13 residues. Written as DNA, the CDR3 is TGTGCCAGCAGCAGGACTAGCGGGTACGAGCAGTACTTC. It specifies CASSRTSGYEQYF.

In DNA, the CDR3 is TGTGCCAGCAGGCAGTCCAATCAGCCCCAGCATTTT. Translating gives CASRQSNQPQHF. The V call is TRBV28, the J call TRBJ1-5; no clear D. The V gene lost 6 bases and the J gene lost 3 bases, with 6 bases spanning the gap. CDR1 MDHEN and CDR2 SYDVKM come from the germline V gene. The CDR3 extends over 12 amino acids. Based on the CDR3 plus reference TRBV28 and TRBJ1-5, the full variable domain is DVKVTQSSRYLVKRTGEKVFLECVQDMDHENMFWYRQDPGLGLRLIYFSYDVKMKEKGDIPEGYSVSREKKERFSLILESASTNQTSMYLCASRQSNQPQHFGDGTRLSIL.

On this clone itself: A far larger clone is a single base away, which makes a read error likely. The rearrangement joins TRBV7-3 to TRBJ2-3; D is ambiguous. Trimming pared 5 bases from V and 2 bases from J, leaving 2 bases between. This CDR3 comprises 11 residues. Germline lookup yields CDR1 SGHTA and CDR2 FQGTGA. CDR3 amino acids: CASSHTDTQYF. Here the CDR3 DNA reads TGTGCCAGCAGCCACACAGATACGCAGTATTTT.

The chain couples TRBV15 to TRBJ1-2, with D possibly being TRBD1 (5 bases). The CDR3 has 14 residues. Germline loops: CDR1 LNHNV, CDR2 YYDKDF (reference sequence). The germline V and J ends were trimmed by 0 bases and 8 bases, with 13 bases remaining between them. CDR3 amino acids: CATSRDAGPQGYTF. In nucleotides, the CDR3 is TGTGCCACCAGCAGAGATGCGGGGCCCCAGGGCTACACCTTC.

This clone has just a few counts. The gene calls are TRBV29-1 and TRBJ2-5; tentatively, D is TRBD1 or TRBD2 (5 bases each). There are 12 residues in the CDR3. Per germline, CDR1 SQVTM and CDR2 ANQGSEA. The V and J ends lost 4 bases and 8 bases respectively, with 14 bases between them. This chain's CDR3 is CSVAGPGETQYF. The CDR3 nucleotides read TGCAGCGTTGCGGGACCAGGAGAAACCCAGTACTTC.

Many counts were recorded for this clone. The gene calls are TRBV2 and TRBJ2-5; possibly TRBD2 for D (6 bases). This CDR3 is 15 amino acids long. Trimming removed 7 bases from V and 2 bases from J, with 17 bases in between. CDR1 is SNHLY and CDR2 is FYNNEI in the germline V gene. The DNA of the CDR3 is TGTGCCAGCACGGAGCGCAGGACTACACAAGAGACCCAGTACTTC. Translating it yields CASTERRTTQETQYF.

The CDR3 reads CASSSTGSKNIQYF. The CDR3 coding sequence is TGTGCCAGCAGCTCCACAGGGTCCAAAAACATTCAGTACTTC. The chain uses TRBV7-2 and TRBJ2-4; TRBD1 is a possible D gene (6 bases). Trimming took 4 bases from V and 2 from J, leaving 9 bases between them. Germline V gene data show CDR1 as SGHTA and CDR2 as FQGNSA. The CDR3 is made up of 14 amino acids.

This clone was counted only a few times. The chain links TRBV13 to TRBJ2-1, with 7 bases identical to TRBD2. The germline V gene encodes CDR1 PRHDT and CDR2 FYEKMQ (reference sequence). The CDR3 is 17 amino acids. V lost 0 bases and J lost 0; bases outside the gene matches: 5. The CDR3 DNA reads TGTGCCAGCAGCTTAGGATCTAGCGGAAGCTCCTACAATGAGCAGTTCTTC. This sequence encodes CASSLGSSGSSYNEQFF.

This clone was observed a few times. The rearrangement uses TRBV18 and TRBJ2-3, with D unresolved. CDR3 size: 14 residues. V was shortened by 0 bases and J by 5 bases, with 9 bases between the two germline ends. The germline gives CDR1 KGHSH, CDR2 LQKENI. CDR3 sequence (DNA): TGTGCCAGCTCACCACCGTCAATTGGAGATACGCAGTATTTT. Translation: CASSPPSIGDTQYF.

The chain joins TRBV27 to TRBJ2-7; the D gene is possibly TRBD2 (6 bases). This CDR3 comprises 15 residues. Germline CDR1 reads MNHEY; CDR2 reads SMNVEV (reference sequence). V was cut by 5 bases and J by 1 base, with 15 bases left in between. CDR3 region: CASSPAGLGSYEQYF. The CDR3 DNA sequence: TGTGCCAGCAGTCCCGCGGGACTTGGGTCCTACGAGCAGTACTTC.

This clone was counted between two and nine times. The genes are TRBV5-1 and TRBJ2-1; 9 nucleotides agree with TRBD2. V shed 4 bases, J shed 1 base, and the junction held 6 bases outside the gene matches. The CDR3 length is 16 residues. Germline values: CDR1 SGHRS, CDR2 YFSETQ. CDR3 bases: TGCGCCAGCAGCCCTACGGCGGGAGGGTCCTACAATGAGCAGTTCTTC. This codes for CASSPTAGGSYNEQFF.

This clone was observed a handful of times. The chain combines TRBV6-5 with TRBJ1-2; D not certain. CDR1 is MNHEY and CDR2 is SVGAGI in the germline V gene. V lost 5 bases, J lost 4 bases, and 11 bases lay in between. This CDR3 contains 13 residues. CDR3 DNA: TGTGCCAGCAGTGAGTGGAGTATCTATGGCTACACCTTC. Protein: CASSEWSIYGYTF.

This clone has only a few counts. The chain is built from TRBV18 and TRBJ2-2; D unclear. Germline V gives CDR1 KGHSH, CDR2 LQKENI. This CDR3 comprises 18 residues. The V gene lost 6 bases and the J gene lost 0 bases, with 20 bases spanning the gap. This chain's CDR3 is CASSPSAISTSNTGELFF. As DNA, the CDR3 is TGTGCCAGCTCTCCCTCGGCTATTTCAACCTCGAACACCGGGGAGCTGTTTTTT.